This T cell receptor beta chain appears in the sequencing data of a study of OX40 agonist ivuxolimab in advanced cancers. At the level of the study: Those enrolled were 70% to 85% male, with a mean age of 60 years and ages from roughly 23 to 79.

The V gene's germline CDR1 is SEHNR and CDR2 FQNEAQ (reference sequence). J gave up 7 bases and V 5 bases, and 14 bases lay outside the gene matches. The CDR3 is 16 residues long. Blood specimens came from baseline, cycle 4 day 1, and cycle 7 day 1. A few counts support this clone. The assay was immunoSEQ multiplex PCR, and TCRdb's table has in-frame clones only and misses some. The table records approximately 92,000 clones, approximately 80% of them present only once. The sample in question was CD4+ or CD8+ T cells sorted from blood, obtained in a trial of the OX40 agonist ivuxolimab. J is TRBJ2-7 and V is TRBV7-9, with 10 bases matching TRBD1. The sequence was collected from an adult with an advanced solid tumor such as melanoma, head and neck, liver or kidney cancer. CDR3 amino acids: CASSPRQGASVGEQYF. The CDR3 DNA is TGTGCCAGCAGCCCGAGACAGGGGGCGAGCGTGGGTGAGCAGTACTTC. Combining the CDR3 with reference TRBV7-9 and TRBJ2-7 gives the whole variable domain DTGVSQNPRHKITKRGQNVTFRCDPISEHNRLYWYRQTLGQGPEFLTYFQNEAQLEKSRLLSDRFSAERPKGSFSTLEIQRTEQGDSAMYLCASSPRQGASVGEQYFGPGTRLTVT.